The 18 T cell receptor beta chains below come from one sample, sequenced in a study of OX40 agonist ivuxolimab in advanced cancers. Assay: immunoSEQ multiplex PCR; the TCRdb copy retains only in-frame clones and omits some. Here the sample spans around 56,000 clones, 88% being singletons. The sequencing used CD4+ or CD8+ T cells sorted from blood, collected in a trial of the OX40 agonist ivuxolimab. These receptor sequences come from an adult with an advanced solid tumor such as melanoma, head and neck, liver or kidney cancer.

In DNA, the CDR3 is TGTGCCAGCAGTTTATCTCTCGGGTTGAACACTGAAGCTTTCTTT. Encoded protein: CASSLSLGLNTEAFF. The V call is TRBV27, the J call TRBJ1-1; D is unclear. CDR1 and CDR2 (germline): MNHEY, SMNVEV (reference sequence). The V end lost 0 bases, the J end lost 0 bases, and 8 bases lay between the germline ends. The CDR3 is made up of 15 amino acids.

The DNA for the CDR3 is TGTGCCAGCAGTGTTAGCGGGGGACCTTACTACGAGCAGTACGTC. Protein product: CASSVSGGPYYEQYV. The chain joins TRBV6-1 to TRBJ2-7, with 9 bases that match TRBD2. The CDR3 runs to 15 residues. With 4 bases clipped from V and 3 bases from J, the junction kept 7 bases outside the gene matches. Germline V gene sequence: CDR1 MNHNS, CDR2 SASEGT.

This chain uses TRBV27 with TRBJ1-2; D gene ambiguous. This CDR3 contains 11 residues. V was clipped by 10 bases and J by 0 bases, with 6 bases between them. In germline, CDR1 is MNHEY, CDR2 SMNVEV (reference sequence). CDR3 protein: CATGPNYGYTF. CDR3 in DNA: TGTGCCACCGGTCCTAACTATGGCTACACCTTC.

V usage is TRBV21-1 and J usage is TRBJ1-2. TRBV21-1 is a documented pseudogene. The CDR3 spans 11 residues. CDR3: CASSTSYGYTF. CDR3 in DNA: TGTGCCAGCAGCACCTCCTATGGCTACACCTTC.

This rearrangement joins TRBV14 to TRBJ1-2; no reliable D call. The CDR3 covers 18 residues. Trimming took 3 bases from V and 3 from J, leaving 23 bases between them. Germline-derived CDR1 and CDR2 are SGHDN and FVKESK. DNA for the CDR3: TGTGCCAGCAGCCATCTAACCAGAATCCCTTACGATGACTATGGCTACACCTTC. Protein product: CASSHLTRIPYDDYGYTF.

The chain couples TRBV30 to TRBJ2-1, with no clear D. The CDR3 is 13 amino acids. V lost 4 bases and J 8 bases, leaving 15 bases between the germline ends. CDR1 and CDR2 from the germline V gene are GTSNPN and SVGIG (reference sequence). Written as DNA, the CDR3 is TGTGCCTGGACCAACCCCCCAGAGGATGAGCAGTTCTTC. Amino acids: CAWTNPPEDEQFF. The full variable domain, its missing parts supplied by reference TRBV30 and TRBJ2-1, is SQTIHQWPATLVQPVGSPLSLECTVEGTSNPNLYWYRQAAGRGLQLLFYSVGIGQISSEVPQNLSASRPQDRQFILSSKKLLLSDSGFYLCAWTNPPEDEQFFGPGTRLTVL.

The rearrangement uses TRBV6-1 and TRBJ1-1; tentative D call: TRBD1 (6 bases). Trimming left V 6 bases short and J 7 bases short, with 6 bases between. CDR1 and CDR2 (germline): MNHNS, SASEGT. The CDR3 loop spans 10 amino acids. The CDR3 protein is CASRDSEAFF. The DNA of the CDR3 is TGTGCCAGCAGGGACAGTGAAGCTTTCTTT.

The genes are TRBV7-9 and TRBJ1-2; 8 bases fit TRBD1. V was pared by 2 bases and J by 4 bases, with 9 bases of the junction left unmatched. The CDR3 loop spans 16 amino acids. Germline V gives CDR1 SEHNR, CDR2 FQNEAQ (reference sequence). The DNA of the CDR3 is TGTGCCAGCAGCTTAATCGGGACAGGCGGAGGCTATGGCTACACCTTC. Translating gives CASSLIGTGGGYGYTF.

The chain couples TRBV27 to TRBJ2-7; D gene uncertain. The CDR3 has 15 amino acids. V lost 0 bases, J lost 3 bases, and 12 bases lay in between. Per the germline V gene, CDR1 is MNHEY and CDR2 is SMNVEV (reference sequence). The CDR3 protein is CASSLSPQSFYEQYF. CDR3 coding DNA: TGTGCCAGCAGTTTATCACCCCAATCTTTCTACGAGCAGTACTTC.

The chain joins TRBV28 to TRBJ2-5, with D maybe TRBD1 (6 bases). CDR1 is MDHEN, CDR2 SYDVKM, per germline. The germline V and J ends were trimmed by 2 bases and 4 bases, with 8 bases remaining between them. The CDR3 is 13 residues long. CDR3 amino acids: CASSLEQGETQYF. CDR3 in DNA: TGTGCCAGCAGTTTAGAACAGGGAGAGACCCAGTACTTC.

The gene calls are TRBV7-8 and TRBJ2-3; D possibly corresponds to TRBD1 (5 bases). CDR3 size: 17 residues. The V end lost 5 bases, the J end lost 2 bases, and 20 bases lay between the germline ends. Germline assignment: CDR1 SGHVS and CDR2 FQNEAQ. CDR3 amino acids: CASSPIGAGLFTDTQYF. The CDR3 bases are TGTGCCAGCAGCCCCATTGGGGCAGGGCTCTTCACAGATACGCAGTATTTT. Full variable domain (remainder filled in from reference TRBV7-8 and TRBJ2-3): GAGVSQSPRYKVAKRGQDVALRCDPISGHVSLFWYQQALGQGPEFLTYFQNEAQLDKSGLPSDRFFAERPEGSVSTLKIQRTQQEDSAVYLCASSPIGAGLFTDTQYFGPGTRLTVL.

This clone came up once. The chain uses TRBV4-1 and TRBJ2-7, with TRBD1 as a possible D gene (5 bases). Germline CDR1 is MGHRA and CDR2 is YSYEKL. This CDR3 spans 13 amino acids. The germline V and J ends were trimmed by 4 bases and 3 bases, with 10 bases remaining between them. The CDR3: CASSRGQNYEQYF. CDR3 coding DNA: TGCGCCAGCAGCCGCGGACAAAACTACGAGCAGTACTTC.

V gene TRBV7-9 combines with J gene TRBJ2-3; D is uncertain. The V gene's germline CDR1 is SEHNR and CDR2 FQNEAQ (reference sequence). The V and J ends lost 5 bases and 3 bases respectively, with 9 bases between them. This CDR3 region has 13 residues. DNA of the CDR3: TGTGCCAGCAGCGCCCCCATTACAGATACGCAGTATTTT. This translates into CASSAPITDTQYF.

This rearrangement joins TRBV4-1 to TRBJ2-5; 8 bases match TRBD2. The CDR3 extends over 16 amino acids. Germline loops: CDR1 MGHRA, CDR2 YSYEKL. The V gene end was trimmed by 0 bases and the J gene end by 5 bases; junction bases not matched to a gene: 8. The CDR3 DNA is TGCGCCAGCAGCCAAGAGGATGCGGGGGGATGGGAGACCCAGTACTTC. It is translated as CASSQEDAGGWETQYF.

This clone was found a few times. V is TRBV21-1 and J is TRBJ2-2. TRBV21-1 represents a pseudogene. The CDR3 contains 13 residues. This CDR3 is CASSTRYTGELFF. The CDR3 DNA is TGTGCCAGCAGCACTCGATATACCGGGGAGCTGTTTTTT.

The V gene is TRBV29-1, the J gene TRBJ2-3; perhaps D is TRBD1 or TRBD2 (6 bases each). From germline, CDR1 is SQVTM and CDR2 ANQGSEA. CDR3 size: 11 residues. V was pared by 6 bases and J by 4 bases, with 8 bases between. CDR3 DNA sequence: TGCAGCGTAAGGGGGGCAGATACGCAGTATTTT. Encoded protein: CSVRGADTQYF.

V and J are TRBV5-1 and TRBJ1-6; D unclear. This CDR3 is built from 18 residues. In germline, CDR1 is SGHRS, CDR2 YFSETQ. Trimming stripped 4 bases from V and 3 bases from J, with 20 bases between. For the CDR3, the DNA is TGCGCCAGCAGCGGAGCAGACGACACAGATTTCTATAATTCACCCCTCCACTTT. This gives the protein CASSGADDTDFYNSPLHF.

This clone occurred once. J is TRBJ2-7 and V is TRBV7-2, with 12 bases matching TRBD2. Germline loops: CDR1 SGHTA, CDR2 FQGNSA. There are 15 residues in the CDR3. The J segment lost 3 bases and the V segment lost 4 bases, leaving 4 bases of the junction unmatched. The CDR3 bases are TGTGCCAGCAGCTGGACTAGCGGGGCAATCTACGAGCAGTACTTC. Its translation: CASSWTSGAIYEQYF.